These 7 T cell receptor beta chains originate from one sample sequenced in a study of identifying expanded T cells in peripheral blood. The table came from immunoSEQ multiplex PCR; TCRdb's copy has only in-frame clones and leaves some out. In the table there are about 50,000 clones, around 81% of which are singletons. Sequenced material: blood. The source is a person aged 18 to 75 in good health.

V and J are TRBV21-1 and TRBJ2-7; TRBD1, the D gene given by the table, was not confirmed from the DNA. TRBV21-1 is an annotated pseudogene. This CDR3 contains 15 residues. The chain's CDR3 is CASSKVGQGFYEQYV. The CDR3 region has the DNA TGTGCCAGCAGCAAAGTAGGACAGGGCTTCTACGAGCAGTACGTC.

This chain links TRBV18 with TRBJ2-1; tentative D call: TRBD1 (6 bases). V lost 6 bases and J lost 12, with 15 bases in between. Germline V gene data show CDR1 as KGHSH and CDR2 as LQKENI. The CDR3 contains 12 residues. The CDR3 region has the DNA TGTGCCAGCTCCACTAACAGGGTTAGGCAGTTCTTC. Translated, it gives CASSTNRVRQFF.

This clone has just a few counts. The chain couples TRBV11-3 to TRBJ2-5; possible D gene TRBD1, 6 bases. The CDR3 sequence is 15 residues long. V dropped 4 bases and J dropped 1 base, with 13 bases sitting between them. The germline CDR1 and CDR2 sequences are SGHNT and YENEEA. In nucleotides, the CDR3 is TGTGCCAGCAGCTCTCCAGCGACAGGCCAAGAGACCCAGTACTTC. This encodes CASSSPATGQETQYF.

This chain links TRBV5-5 with TRBJ2-7, with D possibly being TRBD1 (6 bases). CDR3 size: 15 residues. From germline, CDR1 is SGHKS and CDR2 YYEKEE (reference sequence). DNA for the CDR3: TGTGCCAGCAGCGTAAACCGGGACAAAACCTATGAGCAGTACGTC. It is translated as CASSVNRDKTYEQYV.

This clone has a single count. The chain has TRBV5-1 and TRBJ2-1, with 7 bases lining up with TRBD1. From germline, CDR1 is SGHRS and CDR2 YFSETQ. V trimming: 4 bases; J trimming: 4 bases; junction bases outside the gene matches: 8. The CDR3 has 15 amino acids. The CDR3 bases are TGCGCCAGCAGCCTCGGGACAGCTAGTTACAATGAGCAGTTCTTC. Translated, it gives CASSLGTASYNEQFF.

V and J are TRBV9 and TRBJ2-7; possible D gene TRBD2, 6 bases. CDR1 is SGDLS, CDR2 YYNGEE, per germline. V gave up 0 bases and J gave up 3 bases, with 10 bases separating them. The CDR3 has 14 residues. Here the CDR3 reads CASSVGATSYEQYF. The DNA for the CDR3 is TGTGCCAGCAGCGTAGGAGCGACTAGCTACGAGCAGTACTTC.

As for this clone: Distinct nucleotide sequences in the sample also encode this CDR3. The J gene is TRBJ1-2, the V gene TRBV5-1; no reliable D call. The CDR3 covers 14 residues. The V end was cut by 0 bases, the J end by 2 bases, with 8 bases between. The germline V gene encodes CDR1 SGHRS and CDR2 YFSETQ. The CDR3 reads CASSLGTENYGYTF. DNA of the CDR3: TGCGCCAGCAGCTTGGGGACCGAAAACTATGGCTACACCTTC.